The 28 T cell receptor beta chains in this list originate from one sample, sequenced in a study of blood T cell repertoires in COVID-19. The table came from immunoSEQ multiplex PCR; TCRdb's copy has only in-frame clones and leaves some out. The sample carries over 60,000 clones, 75% to 90% recorded once. Material: peripheral blood. The receptors originated from a woman between 45 and 60 years old with active COVID-19.

This chain connects TRBV12-3 or TRBV12-4 to TRBJ1-5, with D perhaps matching TRBD1 (5 bases). The CDR3 runs to 13 residues. The V end was cut by 3 bases, the J end by 3 bases, with 6 bases between. CDR3 nucleotide sequence: TGTGCCAGCAGTTTGACAGTCAATCAGCCCCAGCATTTT. This gives the protein CASSLTVNQPQHF.

The chain has TRBV7-8 and TRBJ2-2, with TRBD1 matching over 12 bases. The CDR3 spans 17 residues. From germline, CDR1 is SGHVS and CDR2 FQNEAQ. Trimming took 5 bases from V and 4 from J; bases not matched to a gene: 8. The CDR3: CASSPRGQGASTGELFF. The CDR3 region has the DNA TGTGCCAGCAGCCCGAGGGGACAGGGGGCGAGCACCGGGGAGCTGTTTTTT.

The chain is built from TRBV7-3 and TRBJ1-6, with D possibly matching TRBD1 (5 bases). This CDR3 contains 14 residues. With 2 bases removed from V and 10 bases from J, the gap between germline ends came to 12 bases. The V gene's germline CDR1 is SGHTA and CDR2 FQGTGA. DNA of the CDR3: TGTGCCAGCAGCTTAGGAGCGTGGGGCTCACCCCTCCACTTT. It specifies CASSLGAWGSPLHF.

This clone was seen just once. This chain connects TRBV11-1 to TRBJ2-3; D may be TRBD2 (6 bases). The CDR3 totals 13 residues. Trimming took off 5 bases at V and 6 bases at J, with 12 bases between the two ends. Per germline, CDR1 SGHAT and CDR2 FQDESV (reference sequence). CDR3 DNA: TGTGCCAGCAGCCCCGGGAGACCCGATACGCAGTATTTT. Amino acids: CASSPGRPDTQYF.

The chain couples TRBV5-4 to TRBJ2-2, with 11 bases identical to TRBD2. After removal of 5 bases from V and 2 bases from J, the junction contained 8 bases not matched to a gene. CDR1 and CDR2 from the germline V gene are SGHNT and YYREEE (reference sequence). The CDR3 is 17 amino acids. The CDR3 loop reads CASRSKGTSGNTGELFF. Here the CDR3 DNA reads TGTGCCAGCAGGAGTAAAGGGACTAGCGGCAACACCGGGGAGCTGTTTTTT.

The chain combines TRBV3-1 (or the pseudogene TRBV3-2) with TRBJ1-1, with D unresolved. Trimming pared 1 base from V and 2 bases from J, leaving 5 bases between. There are 13 residues in the CDR3. Germline-derived CDR1 and CDR2 are LGHDT and YNNKEL (reference sequence). The CDR3 here is CASSQGTNTEAFF. The CDR3 coding sequence is TGTGCCAGCAGCCAAGGAACAAACACTGAAGCTTTCTTT.

J is TRBJ1-2 and V is TRBV4-1; D not resolved. Germline CDR1 and CDR2: MGHRA and YSYEKL. Trimming left V 1 base short and J 0 bases short, with 12 bases between. The CDR3 runs 16 residues. The CDR3 loop is CASSQAENLANYGYTF. The CDR3 DNA follows: TGCGCCAGCAGCCAAGCCGAGAACTTAGCTAACTATGGCTACACCTTC.

The CDR3 protein is CASSPPGSYEQYF. For the CDR3, the DNA is TGTGCCAGCAGCCCCCCAGGGTCCTACGAGCAGTACTTC. V gene TRBV7-3 combines with J gene TRBJ2-7; a weak D match, TRBD1 (5 bases). Trimming removed 5 bases at V and 1 base at J, with 9 bases between. Germline V gene sequence: CDR1 SGHTA, CDR2 FQGTGA. This CDR3 spans 13 amino acids.

In this sample, this clone turned up a few times. The chain carries TRBV5-1 and TRBJ2-3; a possible D gene is TRBD2 (6 bases). CDR3 length: 15 residues. Germline-derived CDR1 and CDR2 are SGHRS and YFSETQ. The germline V and J ends were trimmed by 6 bases and 7 bases, with 21 bases remaining between them. The CDR3 bases are TGCGCCAGCACTGGAGAGGGAGGCCCCCCGAATACGCAGTATTTT. Translating gives CASTGEGGPPNTQYF.

Here the CDR3 reads CASSQTGINQPQHF. CDR3 sequence (DNA): TGTGCCAGCAGCCAAACAGGGATCAATCAGCCCCAGCATTTT. The chain uses TRBV3-1 (or the pseudogene TRBV3-2) and TRBJ1-5; D is possibly TRBD1 (6 bases). Trimming shortened V by 2 bases and J by 3 bases, and 8 bases separated the two germline ends. The germline V gene encodes CDR1 LGHDT and CDR2 YNNKEL (reference sequence). This CDR3 is built from 14 residues.

V is TRBV9 and J is TRBJ2-3; D is perhaps TRBD2 (5 bases). The germline V gene encodes CDR1 SGDLS and CDR2 YYNGEE. The CDR3 runs to 15 residues. Trimming removed 0 bases at V and 6 bases at J, with 14 bases between. The CDR3 DNA is TGTGCCAGCAGCGTAGAACAGAAAGAGGGTGATACGCAGTATTTT. It specifies CASSVEQKEGDTQYF.

V gene TRBV4-2 combines with J gene TRBJ2-7; D unclear. With 0 bases removed from V and 0 bases from J, the gap between germline ends came to 12 bases. The CDR3 totals 16 residues. CDR1 and CDR2 (germline): LGHNA, YNFKEQ. This chain's CDR3 is CASSQDRGGRSYEQYF. In nucleotides, the CDR3 is TGTGCCAGCAGCCAAGATAGAGGCGGTCGCTCCTACGAGCAGTACTTC.

This sequence joins TRBV14 and TRBJ2-1; D gene unclear. This CDR3 has 14 amino acids. Germline CDR1 and CDR2: SGHDN and FVKESK. The germline V and J ends were trimmed by 0 bases and 1 base, with 4 bases remaining between them. CDR3 region: CASSQEASYNEQFF. For the CDR3, the DNA is TGTGCCAGCAGCCAAGAAGCGTCCTACAATGAGCAGTTCTTC.

This chain's CDR3 is CASSSKGTSYEQYF. CDR3 in DNA: TGTGCCAGCAGCTCGAAGGGGACTTCCTACGAGCAGTACTTC. The chain carries TRBV5-6 and TRBJ2-7; D is perhaps TRBD2 (6 bases). CDR3 length: 14 residues. Trimming shortened V by 3 bases and J by 1 base, and 11 bases separated the two germline ends. CDR1 is SGHDT and CDR2 is YYEEEE in the germline V gene.

The chain employs TRBV4-2 and TRBJ2-1, with 9 bases lining up with TRBD2. The V gene end was trimmed by 2 bases and the J gene end by 4 bases; junction bases not matched to a gene: 0. The CDR3 is 14 amino acids. Looked up from germline, CDR1 is LGHNA and CDR2 is YNFKEQ. The DNA for the CDR3 is TGTGCCAGCAGCCAACTAGCGGGGTACAATGAGCAGTTCTTC. This sequence encodes CASSQLAGYNEQFF.

The V call is TRBV28, the J call TRBJ1-5; a weak D match, TRBD1 (5 bases). Trimming took off 5 bases at V and 0 bases at J, with 23 bases between the two ends. The CDR3 loop spans 19 amino acids. Germline V gives CDR1 MDHEN, CDR2 SYDVKM. This CDR3 reads CASSQMNYQTVLSNQPQHF. CDR3 nucleotide sequence: TGTGCCAGCAGTCAAATGAATTATCAGACAGTCCTTAGCAATCAGCCCCAGCATTTT.

The chain couples TRBV28 to TRBJ2-7, with D perhaps TRBD1 (5 bases). With 0 bases removed from V and 1 base from J, the gap between germline ends came to 10 bases. From germline, CDR1 is MDHEN and CDR2 SYDVKM. The CDR3 contains 15 residues. DNA for the CDR3: TGTGCCAGCAGTTTATGGGGGCGCTTTTCCTACGAGCAGTACTTC. Translation gives CASSLWGRFSYEQYF.

The chain has TRBV12-3 or TRBV12-4 and TRBJ1-1; TRBD1 is a possible D gene (6 bases). The CDR3 contains 13 residues. V was cut by 3 bases and J by 5 bases, with 10 bases left in between. The CDR3 nucleotides read TGTGCCAGCAGTTTTCAGGGGTCGACTGAAGCTTTCTTT. Translation: CASSFQGSTEAFF.

In regard to this clone: One end of the junction fails to match germline, which may point to a read error. The chain employs TRBV7-3 and TRBJ1-1; D is possibly TRBD1 (6 bases). Germline V CDR1 and CDR2: SGHTA, FQGTGA. CDR3 length: 12 residues. The CDR3, as DNA: TGTGCCAGCAGCGGACAGTACACCGAAGCTTTCTTT. This codes for CASSGQYTEAFF.

V is TRBV4-1 and J is TRBJ1-3; 7 bases are a match to TRBD1. Germline-derived CDR1 and CDR2 are MGHRA and YSYEKL. The CDR3 is 16 residues long. Trimming took 0 bases from V and 4 from J; bases not matched to a gene: 6. As DNA, the CDR3 is TGCGCCAGCAGCCAAGACCCCACAGGGGTCGGAAACACCATATATTTT. Translation gives CASSQDPTGVGNTIYF.

Only one count was recorded for this clone. The chain carries TRBV5-6 and TRBJ2-3, with TRBD1 matching over 10 bases. The CDR3 runs 15 residues. The V segment lost 0 bases and the J segment 6 bases; nucleotides outside the gene matches: 4. Germline lookup yields CDR1 SGHDT and CDR2 YYEEEE. CDR3 region: CASSLGTGGYDTQYF. CDR3 sequence (DNA): TGTGCCAGCAGCTTGGGGACAGGGGGGTACGATACGCAGTATTTT.

The chain links TRBV19 to TRBJ2-5, with TRBD2 as a possible D gene (5 bases). Trimming stripped 1 base from V and 1 base from J, with 10 bases between. The CDR3 is made up of 15 amino acids. Germline lookup yields CDR1 LNHDA and CDR2 SQIVND (reference sequence). The CDR3 loop reads CASSIAGRPQETQYF. DNA for the CDR3: TGTGCCAGTAGTATAGCGGGAAGGCCCCAAGAGACCCAGTACTTC.

The chain couples TRBV5-1 to TRBJ2-1; TRBD1 matches 9 bases. This CDR3 spans 14 amino acids. The J segment lost 8 bases and the V segment lost 4 bases, leaving 7 bases of the junction unmatched. Per the germline V gene, CDR1 is SGHRS and CDR2 is YFSETQ. The chain's CDR3 is CASSRDRAGDEQFF. The CDR3 DNA sequence: TGCGCCAGCAGCCGGGACAGGGCGGGCGATGAGCAGTTCTTC. The variable domain in full, with the rest retrieved from reference TRBV5-1 and TRBJ2-1, is KAGVTQTPRYLIKTRGQQVTLSCSPISGHRSVSWYQQTPGQGLQFLFEYFSETQRNKGNFPGRFSGRQFSNSRSEMNVSTLELGDSALYLCASSRDRAGDEQFFGPGTRLTVL.

The chain couples TRBV5-6 to TRBJ1-2, with a tentative D call TRBD1 (5 bases). The V end lost 4 bases, the J end lost 8 bases, and 21 bases lay between the germline ends. The germline V gene has CDR1 SGHDT and CDR2 YYEEEE. There are 15 residues in the CDR3. The DNA of the CDR3 is TGTGCCAGCAGCCCGGAGGGACGAAGGGTGTGGGGCTACACCTTC. As protein: CASSPEGRRVWGYTF.

The chain uses TRBV21-1 and TRBJ1-2. TRBV21-1 constitutes a pseudogene. This CDR3 is 13 amino acids long. CDR3 amino acids: CASSKGRSYGYTF. In nucleotides, the CDR3 is TGTGCCAGCAGCAAAGGTCGGAGCTATGGCTACACCTTC.

The genes are TRBV5-5 and TRBJ2-1, with 15 bases that match TRBD2. The germline V gene has CDR1 SGHKS and CDR2 YYEKEE (reference sequence). After removal of 4 bases from V and 9 bases from J, the junction contained 8 bases not matched to a gene. CDR3 size: 16 residues. CDR3: CASSRGLAGGEGEQFF. The CDR3 DNA is TGTGCCAGCAGCAGGGGACTAGCGGGAGGCGAGGGTGAGCAGTTCTTC.

This chain connects TRBV7-3 to TRBJ2-6, with unresolved D. V dropped 5 bases and J dropped 0 bases, with 14 bases sitting between them. The CDR3 length is 17 residues. The germline CDR1 and CDR2 sequences are SGHTA and FQGTGA. The CDR3: CASSPSHSTSGANVLTF. The CDR3 DNA reads TGTGCCAGCAGCCCCTCTCACTCTACCTCTGGGGCCAACGTCCTGACTTTC. The full variable domain, with the rest looked up from reference TRBV7-3 and TRBJ2-6, is GAGVSQTPSNKVTEKGKYVELRCDPISGHTALYWYRQSLGQGPEFLIYFQGTGAADDSGLPNDRFFAVRPEGSVSTLKIQRTERGDSAVYLCASSPSHSTSGANVLTFGAGSRLTVL.

This chain joins TRBV11-2 and TRBJ2-7, with 8 bases identical to TRBD1. Trimming took 6 bases from V and 0 from J; bases not matched to a gene: 10. Germline V lookup: CDR1 SGHAT, CDR2 FQNNGV. The CDR3 totals 16 residues. The CDR3 spells CASSNIDRGYSYEQYF. CDR3 bases: TGTGCCAGCAGTAACATAGACAGGGGCTACTCCTACGAGCAGTACTTC.